The 17 T cell receptor beta chains below were found in one sample sequenced in a study of T cells after yellow fever vaccination. From the 5' RACE reads, TCRdb called clonotypes with MiXCR, one entry per CDR3 protein. The sample shows 150,000 to 200,000 distinct CDR3 sequences, roughly a tenth of them seen only once. Sequencing used CD8+ T cells sorted from PBMCs, obtained 45 days after the yellow fever booster vaccination. The receptors come from a man between 18 and 35 years old who received the YFV17D yellow fever vaccine.

This clonotype was counted a few times. Germline and junction disagree at one end, which may indicate a read error. The chain has TRBV7-7 and TRBJ2-3, with D possibly TRBD2 on 5 matching bases. Germline loops: CDR1 SSHAT, CDR2 FNYEAQ (reference sequence). CDR3 size: 13 residues. CDR3 bases: TGTGCTAGCAGCTATACTAGACCAGATACGCAGTATTTT. This gives the protein CASSYTRPDTQYF.

The chain links TRBV27 to TRBJ2-2, with TRBD1 as a possible D gene (6 bases). V was cut by 3 bases and J by 4 bases, with 15 bases left in between. Germline-derived CDR1 and CDR2 are MNHEY and SMNVEV (reference sequence). The length of the CDR3 is 16 residues. The CDR3 region is CASSFLYREGTGELFF. The CDR3 DNA follows: TGTGCCAGCAGTTTCCTGTACAGGGAAGGCACCGGGGAGCTGTTTTTT.

This clonotype came up a few times. The rearrangement links TRBV6-5 to TRBJ1-4; possibly TRBD1 for D (5 bases). This CDR3 contains 15 residues. Trimming stripped 0 bases from V and 7 bases from J, with 12 bases between. Germline V gene sequence: CDR1 MNHEY, CDR2 SVGAGI. The CDR3 is CASSYSGGLGEKLFF. The CDR3 nucleotides read TGTGCCAGCAGTTACTCGGGGGGACTGGGTGAAAAACTGTTTTTT.

This clonotype showed up just once. CDR3 bases: TGTGCCAGCAGTGGGGATGATCTCCAAGAGACCCAGTACTTC. This codes for CASSGDDLQETQYF. The V call is TRBV28, the J call TRBJ2-5; the D is unclear. The germline gives CDR1 MDHEN, CDR2 SYDVKM. This CDR3 has 14 amino acids. Trimming left V 5 bases short and J 1 base short, with 11 bases between.

The chain links TRBV13 to TRBJ2-7; 9 positions match TRBD2. Germline assignment: CDR1 PRHDT and CDR2 FYEKMQ (reference sequence). The CDR3 is 15 residues long. The junction had 8 bases not matched to a gene; V was cut back by 6 bases and J by 2 bases. The CDR3 here is CASSQWTSETYEQYF. CDR3 sequence (DNA): TGTGCCAGCAGTCAGTGGACTAGCGAAACCTACGAGCAGTACTTC.

This clonotype was observed at least ten times. V usage is TRBV6-6 and J usage is TRBJ2-7; D is ambiguous. The length of the CDR3 is 13 residues. Trimming shortened V by 0 bases and J by 5 bases, and 8 bases separated the two germline ends. Per the germline V gene, CDR1 is MNHNY and CDR2 is SVGAGI (reference sequence). CDR3 in DNA: TGTGCCAGCAGTTACTCGAAGGTCCACGAGCAGTACTTC. Residues: CASSYSKVHEQYF.

The rearrangement joins TRBV7-9 to TRBJ2-3, with a possible D match to TRBD2 (6 bases). Trimming stripped 4 bases from V and 4 bases from J, with 12 bases between. In germline, CDR1 is SEHNR, CDR2 FQNEAQ (reference sequence). The CDR3 sequence is 14 residues long. The CDR3 loop is CASSSWGDADTQYF. CDR3 in DNA: TGTGCCAGCAGCTCTTGGGGGGACGCAGATACGCAGTATTTT.

This clonotype was recorded a few times. The CDR3 here is CASSSPGGINTGELFF. In DNA, the CDR3 is TGTGCCAGCAGCTCGCCGGGGGGTATCAACACCGGGGAGCTGTTTTTT. This chain connects TRBV7-7 to TRBJ2-2, with 7 positions matching TRBD2. After removal of 4 bases from V and 2 bases from J, the junction contained 7 bases not matched to a gene. The germline gives CDR1 SSHAT, CDR2 FNYEAQ (reference sequence). This CDR3 comprises 16 residues.

The chain employs TRBV4-1 and TRBJ1-2; weak D call: TRBD1 (5 bases). The CDR3 is made up of 15 amino acids. V gave up 4 bases and J gave up 2 bases, with 14 bases separating them. CDR1 is MGHRA and CDR2 is YSYEKL in the germline V gene. In nucleotides, the CDR3 is TGCGCCAGCAGCCCCGCGGGGGAGATAAACTATGGCTACACCTTC. Amino acids: CASSPAGEINYGYTF.

This clonotype was recorded at least ten times. V is TRBV10-3 and J is TRBJ1-3; the D is unclear. Germline CDR1 is ENHRY and CDR2 is SYGVKD. The CDR3 length is 15 residues. The ends were cut back, 2 bases at V and 2 bases at J, with 10 bases in the middle. The CDR3 here is CAISEGHRTGNTIYF. In DNA form, the CDR3 reads TGTGCCATCAGTGAGGGGCATCGGACTGGAAACACCATATATTTT.

This clonotype appeared a few times. The chain joins TRBV7-8 to TRBJ2-3; 8 nucleotides align to TRBD2. From germline, CDR1 is SGHVS and CDR2 FQNEAQ. The CDR3 extends over 12 amino acids. With 4 bases clipped from V and 14 bases from J, the junction kept 8 bases outside the gene matches. The DNA for the CDR3 is TGTGCCAGCAGCTCTACCCTACTAGCGGCGTATTTT. The encoded protein is CASSSTLLAAYF.

This clonotype came up a few times. CDR3 sequence: CSASGSGNQPQHF. The DNA for the CDR3 is TGCAGTGCATCGGGGAGCGGCAATCAGCCCCAGCATTTT. The chain links TRBV20-1 to TRBJ1-5, with D uncertain. The CDR3 is 13 amino acids. Germline V gives CDR1 DFQATT, CDR2 SNEGSKA (reference sequence). V lost 6 bases, J lost 2 bases, and 11 bases lay in between.

The chain employs TRBV19 and TRBJ2-2, with D unclear. The germline CDR1 and CDR2 sequences are LNHDA and SQIVND (reference sequence). This CDR3 contains 14 residues. The V and J ends lost 8 bases and 3 bases respectively, with 13 bases between them. The chain's CDR3 is CASALGSDTGELFF. In DNA, the CDR3 is TGTGCCAGTGCCCTGGGAAGCGACACCGGGGAGCTGTTTTTT.

Ten or more counts support this clonotype. V and J are TRBV4-2 and TRBJ1-2, with D unclear. Trimming took 1 base from V and 5 from J, leaving 14 bases between them. Germline V gives CDR1 LGHNA, CDR2 YNFKEQ. The CDR3 totals 15 residues. CDR3 nucleotide sequence: TGTGCCAGCAGCCAAGTAGGCCAGGAGTTTTATGGCTACACCTTC. Translating it yields CASSQVGQEFYGYTF.

This clonotype was detected a few times. The chain combines TRBV7-2 with TRBJ2-5; 11 bases are a match to TRBD2. Germline V gene lookup returns CDR1 SGHTA and CDR2 FQGNSA. Germline trimming cut 1 base from V and 5 bases from J; bases unmatched to any gene: 6. The CDR3 loop spans 16 amino acids. Here the CDR3 DNA reads TGTGCCAGCAGCTTAGGGACTAGCGGGCCTTGGGAGACCCAGTACTTC. Amino acids: CASSLGTSGPWETQYF.

This clonotype was recorded a few times. The rearrangement uses TRBV12-3 or TRBV12-4 and TRBJ2-7, with TRBD1 matching 12 bases. V lost 6 bases and J lost 3; bases outside the gene matches: 9. The CDR3 sequence is 16 residues long. DNA of the CDR3: TGTGCCAGCAGAGGACCGGGACAGGGGGCCGACTACGAGCAGTACTTC. Translation gives CASRGPGQGADYEQYF.

The gene calls are TRBV29-1 and TRBJ1-4, with D uncertain. V gave up 6 bases and J gave up 7 bases, with 15 bases separating them. The V gene's germline CDR1 is SQVTM and CDR2 ANQGSEA. The CDR3 runs 13 residues. The CDR3 region has the DNA TGCAGCGTCGCCCACATTTTCGGTGAAAAACTGTTTTTT. This gives the protein CSVAHIFGEKLFF.